The 16 T cell receptor beta chains below come from one sample, sequenced in a study of cytomegalovirus exposure and HLA in healthy donors. The PCR employed 60 Vbeta primers together with 13 Jbeta primers. The table came from immunoSEQ multiplex PCR; TCRdb's copy has only in-frame clones and leaves some out. The repertoire has some 150,000 clones, about 82% of them found once; the top ten carry under 2%. Input material: PBMCs. Receptor source: a female donor in good health and CMV-seropositive.

The chain combines TRBV27 with TRBJ2-7, with TRBD1 matching over 11 bases. The V and J ends lost 6 bases and 6 bases, in that order; junction bases with no gene match: 7. CDR1 is MNHEY and CDR2 is SMNVEV in the germline V gene (reference sequence). The CDR3 sequence is 14 residues long. In DNA form, the CDR3 reads TGTGCCAGCAGGGGATGGACAGGGGGCGGCGAGCAGTACTTC. This encodes CASRGWTGGGEQYF.

This clone appeared a few times. DNA for the CDR3: TGTGCCAGCAGTTACGGAACGGGACACCAATACGAGCAGTACTTC. Encoded protein: CASSYGTGHQYEQYF. The chain couples TRBV6-5 to TRBJ2-7, with D tentatively TRBD1 (6 bases). V lost 2 bases and J lost 4, with 15 bases in between. Germline V CDR1 and CDR2: MNHEY, SVGAGI. The CDR3 sequence is 15 residues long.

The chain couples TRBV30 to TRBJ1-5; a possible D gene is TRBD1 (6 bases). The CDR3 totals 13 residues. The germline V gene has CDR1 GTSNPN and CDR2 SVGIG (reference sequence). The ends were cut back, 1 base at V and 4 bases at J, with 8 bases in the middle. CDR3 nucleotides: TGTGCCTGGAGTGGGGACACTAATCAGCCCCAGCATTTT. Amino acid sequence: CAWSGDTNQPQHF. The entire variable domain, with the rest obtained from reference TRBV30 and TRBJ1-5, is as follows: SQTIHQWPATLVQPVGSPLSLECTVEGTSNPNLYWYRQAAGRGLQLLFYSVGIGQISSEVPQNLSASRPQDRQFILSSKKLLLSDSGFYLCAWSGDTNQPQHFGDGTRLSIL.

The chain uses TRBV2 and TRBJ2-2; no reliable D call. The CDR3 runs to 14 residues. Looked up from germline, CDR1 is SNHLY and CDR2 is FYNNEI. Trimming removed 4 bases at V and 4 bases at J, with 10 bases between. In nucleotides, the CDR3 is TGTGCCAGCAGTGTTCTCAGATTCACCGGGGAGCTGTTTTTT. Its translation: CASSVLRFTGELFF.

This clone was counted only a few times. The chain uses TRBV18 and TRBJ1-1, with D tentatively TRBD1 (5 bases). CDR1 KGHSH and CDR2 LQKENI come from the germline V gene. The CDR3 has 15 residues. V was pared by 2 bases and J by 1 base, with 11 bases between. In DNA, the CDR3 is TGTGCCAGCTCACCATCGGTCAGGGCGAACACTGAAGCTTTCTTT. It is translated as CASSPSVRANTEAFF.

This chain uses TRBV29-1 with TRBJ2-5, with TRBD2 matching over 10 bases. Germline V gene lookup returns CDR1 SQVTM and CDR2 ANQGSEA. There are 13 residues in the CDR3. With 8 bases clipped from V and 6 bases from J, the junction kept 9 bases outside the gene matches. The CDR3 bases are TGCAGCACTCAAGCTAGCGGGAGAAAGACCCAGTACTTC. Translation: CSTQASGRKTQYF.

The gene calls are TRBV30 and TRBJ1-6, with 8 bases fitting TRBD1. In germline, CDR1 is GTSNPN, CDR2 SVGIG (reference sequence). The CDR3 has 14 residues. V shed 2 bases and J 8 bases; nucleotides not matched to a gene: 5. The CDR3 coding sequence is TGTGCCTGGAGTAACAGGGGGTATGATTCACCCCTCCACTTT. The encoded protein is CAWSNRGYDSPLHF.

J is TRBJ1-5 and V is TRBV5-6, with D hard to call. This CDR3 comprises 13 residues. In germline, CDR1 is SGHDT, CDR2 YYEEEE. Trimming pared 0 bases from V and 7 bases from J, leaving 8 bases between. The CDR3 coding sequence is TGTGCCAGCAGCTTGGGCCCGGGACAGCCCCAGCATTTT. This encodes CASSLGPGQPQHF. The full variable domain, completed using reference TRBV5-6 and TRBJ1-5, is DAGVTQSPTHLIKTRGQQVTLRCSPKSGHDTVSWYQQALGQGPQFIFQYYEEEERQRGNFPDRFSGHQFPNYSSELNVNALLLGDSALYLCASSLGPGQPQHFGDGTRLSIL.

The chain combines TRBV7-6 with TRBJ2-6, with 9 bases lining up with TRBD1. This CDR3 spans 18 amino acids. The trim removed 5 bases at V and 0 bases at J, leaving 8 bases unmatched. Germline values: CDR1 SGHVS, CDR2 FNYEAQ. Here the CDR3 reads CASSLRDRDVSGANVLTF. CDR3 DNA: TGTGCCAGCAGCCTTCGGGACAGGGACGTCTCTGGGGCCAACGTCCTGACTTTC. The whole variable domain, remainder taken from reference TRBV7-6 and TRBJ2-6, is GAGVSQSPRYKVTKRGQDVALRCDPISGHVSLYWYRQALGQGPEFLTYFNYEAQQDKSGLPNDRFSAERPEGSISTLTIQRTEQRDSAMYRCASSLRDRDVSGANVLTFGAGSRLTVL.

This clone was seen just once. CDR3 sequence reads: CAKIPGGSYEQYF. The CDR3, as DNA: TGTGCCAAGATCCCCGGGGGATCCTACGAGCAGTACTTC. This chain joins TRBV6-4 and TRBJ2-7; possible D gene TRBD2, 6 bases. Trimming shortened V by 10 bases and J by 1 base, and 14 bases separated the two germline ends. This CDR3 has 13 residues. Germline values: CDR1 MRHNA, CDR2 SNTAGT.

Here the CDR3 reads CASSLSQAQETQYF. CDR3 coding DNA: TGTGCCAGCAGCTTGAGCCAGGCCCAAGAGACCCAGTACTTC. V is TRBV5-4 and J is TRBJ2-5; no firm D call. From germline, CDR1 is SGHNT and CDR2 YYREEE (reference sequence). The CDR3 spans 14 residues. Trimming removed 1 base at V and 1 base at J, with 8 bases between.

The chain couples TRBV6-1 to TRBJ1-2; tentatively, D is TRBD1 (5 bases). V was cut by 7 bases and J by 3 bases, with 18 bases left in between. The CDR3 is 15 residues long. CDR1 and CDR2 (germline): MNHNS, SASEGT. As DNA, the CDR3 is TGTGCCAGCACGCCGACCCAGGGTGGGTACTATGGCTACACCTTC. This gives the protein CASTPTQGGYYGYTF.

The V and J genes are TRBV11-2 and TRBJ2-7; D is undetermined. Trimming removed 2 bases at V and 3 bases at J, with 8 bases between. Per the germline V gene, CDR1 is SGHAT and CDR2 is FQNNGV. The CDR3 is made up of 13 amino acids. In DNA form, the CDR3 reads TGTGCCAGCAGCTTACTACAGAACTACGAGCAGTACTTC. It encodes CASSLLQNYEQYF.

The V and J genes are TRBV7-2 and TRBJ1-3; D is unresolved. This CDR3 has 16 residues. V was trimmed by 5 bases and J by 0 bases, leaving 14 bases between them. The V gene's germline CDR1 is SGHTA and CDR2 FQGNSA. As DNA, the CDR3 is TGTGCCAGCAGCATACAAGACGGGAACTCTGGAAACACCATATATTTT. Protein: CASSIQDGNSGNTIYF.

Note on this clone: At one boundary the junction diverges from the germline segment, which might be a read error. This sequence joins TRBV27 and TRBJ2-5, with a tentative D call TRBD1 (5 bases). Germline V gives CDR1 MNHEY, CDR2 SMNVEV (reference sequence). This CDR3 contains 13 residues. The CDR3 region is CASSFDSQEAQYF. DNA of the CDR3: TGTGCCAGCAGTTTCGACAGTCAAGAGGCCCAGTACTTC.

The chain recombines TRBV25-1 with TRBJ2-3; TRBD1 matches at 8 bases. This CDR3 region has 17 residues. After removal of 2 bases from V and 1 base from J, the junction contained 8 bases not matched to a gene. CDR1 is MGHDK, CDR2 SYGVNS, per germline. CDR3 amino acids: CASSEGAGGLGTDTQYF. CDR3 coding DNA: TGTGCCAGCAGTGAAGGGGCAGGGGGCTTGGGCACAGATACGCAGTATTTT.